The present T cell receptor (beta chain) was sequenced within a study of blood T cell repertoires in COVID-19. The table came from immunoSEQ multiplex PCR; TCRdb's copy has only in-frame clones and leaves some out. In the table there are 20,000 or so clones, roughly 88% of which are singletons. V lost 3 bases and J lost 1; bases outside the gene matches: 5. Germline V gives CDR1 LNHDA, CDR2 SQIVND (reference sequence). The CDR3 consists of 15 residues. The sequenced material came from peripheral blood. This clonotype was obtained from an elderly woman with active or convalescent COVID-19. The J gene is TRBJ1-1, the V gene TRBV19; 7 bases are a match to TRBD1. The CDR3 is CASSIVGTANTEAFF. The CDR3 bases are TGTGCCAGTAGTATCGTGGGGACAGCGAACACTGAAGCTTTCTTT.